This TCR beta chain came from a study of cytomegalovirus exposure and HLA in healthy donors. Study background: Inside one of the first data releases sat around 86 million unique TCRs taken from HLA-typed donors.

For this clone: Its antigen is currently unknown.

Findings of the study overall: As was reported, the classifier diagnosed cytomegalovirus status with high specificity and sensitivity. The investigators catalogued some 160 TCR beta chains as cytomegalovirus-associated.

PCR involved 60 Vbeta and 13 Jbeta primers. Method: immunoSEQ multiplex PCR; TCRdb's copy keeps in-frame clones and lacks some. There are about 140,000 clones in the sample; 75% to 85% occur only once, and 2.4% lies in the top ten. This CDR3 is 15 amino acids long. Trimming removed 1 base from V and 5 bases from J; junction bases left unmatched: 3. Germline CDR1 reads MGHRA; CDR2 reads YSYEKL. This TCR derives from a woman aged 18-29 years in good health and CMV-seropositive. The chain is built from TRBV4-1 and TRBJ2-5, with 11 bases aligning to TRBD1. Sequences were obtained from PBMCs. Here the CDR3 DNA reads TGCGCCAGCAGCCAAGCCGGGACAGGGGGGGAGACCCAGTACTTC. It is translated as CASSQAGTGGETQYF.